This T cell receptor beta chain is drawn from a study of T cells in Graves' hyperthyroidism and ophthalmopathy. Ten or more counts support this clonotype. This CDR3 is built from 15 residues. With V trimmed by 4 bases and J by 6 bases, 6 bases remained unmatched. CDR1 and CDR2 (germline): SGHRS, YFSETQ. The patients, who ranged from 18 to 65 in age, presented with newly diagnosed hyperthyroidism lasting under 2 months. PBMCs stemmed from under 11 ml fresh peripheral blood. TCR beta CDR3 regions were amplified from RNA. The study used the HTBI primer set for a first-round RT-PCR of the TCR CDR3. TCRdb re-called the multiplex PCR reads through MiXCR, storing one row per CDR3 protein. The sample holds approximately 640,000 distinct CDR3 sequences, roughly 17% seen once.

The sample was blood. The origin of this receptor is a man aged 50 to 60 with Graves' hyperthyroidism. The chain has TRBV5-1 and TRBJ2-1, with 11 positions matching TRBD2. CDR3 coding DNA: TGCGCCAGCAGCCGCCTAGCGGGAGGACCCAATGAGCAGTTCTTC. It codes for CASSRLAGGPNEQFF.